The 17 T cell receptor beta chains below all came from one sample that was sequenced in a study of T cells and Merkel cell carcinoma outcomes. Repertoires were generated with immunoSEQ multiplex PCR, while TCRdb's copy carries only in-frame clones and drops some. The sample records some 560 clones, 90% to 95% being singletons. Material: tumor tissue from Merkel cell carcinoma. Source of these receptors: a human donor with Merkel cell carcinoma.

In DNA, the CDR3 is TGTGCCAGCAACCCTCTGGGGGCTAGCGGGTCAAGCCAGTATTTT. Residues: CASNPLGASGSSQYF. The chain combines TRBV28 with TRBJ2-3; 8 positions match TRBD2. V shed 7 bases and J 12 bases; nucleotides not matched to a gene: 18. Per the germline V gene, CDR1 is MDHEN and CDR2 is SYDVKM. The CDR3 runs to 15 residues.

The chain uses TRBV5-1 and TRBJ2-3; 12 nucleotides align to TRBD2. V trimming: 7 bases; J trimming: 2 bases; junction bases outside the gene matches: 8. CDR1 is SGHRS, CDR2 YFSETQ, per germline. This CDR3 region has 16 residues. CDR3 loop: CASREGLAGYTDTQYF. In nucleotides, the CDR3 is TGCGCCAGCCGGGAAGGACTAGCGGGATACACAGATACGCAGTATTTT.

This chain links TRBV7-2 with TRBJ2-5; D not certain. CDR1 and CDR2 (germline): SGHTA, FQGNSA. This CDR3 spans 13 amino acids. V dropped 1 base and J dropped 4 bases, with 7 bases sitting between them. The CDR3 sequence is CASSLGLRETQYF. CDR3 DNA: TGTGCCAGCAGCTTAGGTCTTCGAGAGACCCAGTACTTC.

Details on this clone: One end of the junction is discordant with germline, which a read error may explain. The CDR3 DNA follows: TGCAGCACCTGGGGCGGGCGGGTTAAAGAGGCCCAGTACTTC. Amino acids: CSTWGGRVKEAQYF. The rearrangement joins TRBV29-1 to TRBJ2-5, with D possibly being TRBD1 or TRBD2 (5 bases each). The CDR3 sequence is 14 residues long. Germline lookup yields CDR1 SQVTM and CDR2 ANQGSEA.

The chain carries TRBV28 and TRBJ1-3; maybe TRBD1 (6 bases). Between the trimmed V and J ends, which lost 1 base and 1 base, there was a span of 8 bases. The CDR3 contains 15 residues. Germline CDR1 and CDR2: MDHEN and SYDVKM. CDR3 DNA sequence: TGTGCCAGCAGTTTATCTACAGGGTCTGGAAACACCATATATTTT. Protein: CASSLSTGSGNTIYF.

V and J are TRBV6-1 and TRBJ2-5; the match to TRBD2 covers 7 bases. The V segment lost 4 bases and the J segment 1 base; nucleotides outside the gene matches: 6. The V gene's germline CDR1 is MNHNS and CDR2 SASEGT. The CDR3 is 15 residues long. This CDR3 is CASSALADLQETQYF. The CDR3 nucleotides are TGTGCCAGCAGTGCGCTAGCGGACCTCCAAGAGACCCAGTACTTC.

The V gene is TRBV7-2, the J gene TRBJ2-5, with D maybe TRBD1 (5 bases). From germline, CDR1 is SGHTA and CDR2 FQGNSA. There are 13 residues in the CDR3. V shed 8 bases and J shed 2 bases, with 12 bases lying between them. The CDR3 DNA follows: TGTGCCAGCGGCCGACAGCTACAAGAGACCCAGTACTTC. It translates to CASGRQLQETQYF.

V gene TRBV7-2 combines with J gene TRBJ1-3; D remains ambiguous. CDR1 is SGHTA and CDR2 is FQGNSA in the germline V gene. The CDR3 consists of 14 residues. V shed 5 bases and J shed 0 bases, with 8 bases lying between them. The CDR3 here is CASSLQYSGNTIYF. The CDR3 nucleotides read TGTGCCAGCAGCCTACAGTACTCTGGAAACACCATATATTTT.

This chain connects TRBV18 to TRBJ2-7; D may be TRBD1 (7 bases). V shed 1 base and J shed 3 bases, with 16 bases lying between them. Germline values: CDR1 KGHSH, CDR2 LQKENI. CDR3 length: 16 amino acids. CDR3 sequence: CASSPLEGRGYYEQYF. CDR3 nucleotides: TGTGCCAGCTCACCACTGGAGGGCAGGGGGTACTACGAGCAGTACTTC.

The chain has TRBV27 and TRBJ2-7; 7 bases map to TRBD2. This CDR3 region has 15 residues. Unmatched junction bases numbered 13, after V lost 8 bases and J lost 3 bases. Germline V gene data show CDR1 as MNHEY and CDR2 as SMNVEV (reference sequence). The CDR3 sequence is CASQMGGSGIYEQYF. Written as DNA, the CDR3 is TGTGCCAGCCAAATGGGCGGGAGTGGCATCTACGAGCAGTACTTC.

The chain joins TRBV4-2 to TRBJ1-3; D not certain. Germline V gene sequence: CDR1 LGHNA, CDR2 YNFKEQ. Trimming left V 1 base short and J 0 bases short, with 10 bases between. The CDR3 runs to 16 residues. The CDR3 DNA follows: TGTGCCAGCAGCCAAGGAAGGCAGTCCTCTGGAAACACCATATATTTT. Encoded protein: CASSQGRQSSGNTIYF.

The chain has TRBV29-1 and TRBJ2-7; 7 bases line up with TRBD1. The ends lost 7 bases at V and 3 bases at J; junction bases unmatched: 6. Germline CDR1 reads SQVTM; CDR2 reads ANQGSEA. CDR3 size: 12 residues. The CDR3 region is CSALDRNYEQYF. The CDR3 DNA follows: TGCAGCGCCTTGGACAGGAACTACGAGCAGTACTTC.

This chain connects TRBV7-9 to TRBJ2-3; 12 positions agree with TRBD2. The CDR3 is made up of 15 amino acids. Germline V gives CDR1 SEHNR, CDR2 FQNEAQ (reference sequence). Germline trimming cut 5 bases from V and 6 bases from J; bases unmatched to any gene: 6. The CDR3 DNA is TGTGCCAGCAGCGTTGGACTAGCGGGGTGGGATACGCAGTATTTT. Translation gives CASSVGLAGWDTQYF.

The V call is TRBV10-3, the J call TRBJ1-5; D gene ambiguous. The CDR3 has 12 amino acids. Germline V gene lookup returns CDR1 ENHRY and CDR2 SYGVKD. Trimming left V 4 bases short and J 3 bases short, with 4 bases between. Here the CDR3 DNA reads TGTGCCATCAGTGCCAACAATCAGCCCCAGCATTTT. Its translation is CAISANNQPQHF.

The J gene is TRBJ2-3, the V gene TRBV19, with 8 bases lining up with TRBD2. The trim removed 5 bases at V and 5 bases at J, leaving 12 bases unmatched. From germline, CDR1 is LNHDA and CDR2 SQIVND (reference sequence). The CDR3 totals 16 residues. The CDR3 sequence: CASSPQGGRFGDTQYF. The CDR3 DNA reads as TGTGCCAGTAGTCCGCAGGGCGGGAGGTTCGGAGATACGCAGTATTTT.

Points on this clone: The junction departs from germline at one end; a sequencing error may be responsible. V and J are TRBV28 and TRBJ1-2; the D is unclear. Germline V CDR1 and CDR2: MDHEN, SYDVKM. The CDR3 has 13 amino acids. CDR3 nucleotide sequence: TGTGCCAGCAGCCCCCCCTTTTCGGGTGGCTACATCTTC. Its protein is CASSPPFSGGYIF.

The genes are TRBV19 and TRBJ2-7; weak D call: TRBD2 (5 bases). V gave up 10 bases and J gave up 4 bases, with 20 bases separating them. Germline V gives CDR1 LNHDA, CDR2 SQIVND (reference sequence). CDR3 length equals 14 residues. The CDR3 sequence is CANHGVGEWYEQYF. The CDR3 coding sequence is TGTGCCAACCACGGGGTGGGAGAGTGGTACGAGCAGTACTTC. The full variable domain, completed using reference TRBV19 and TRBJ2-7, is DGGITQSPKYLFRKEGQNVTLSCEQNLNHDAMYWYRQDPGQGLRLIYYSQIVNDFQKGDIAEGYSVSREKKESFPLTVTSAQKNPTAFYLCANHGVGEWYEQYFGPGTRLTVT.